These 20 T cell receptor beta chains were sequenced from one sample in a study of molecular identifiers for immune sequencing clone quantification. In TCRdb, the PCR reads were re-called with MiXCR into one record per CDR3 protein. The sample holds hundreds of thousands of distinct CDR3 sequences, roughly 23% seen once. Sample: naive CD8+ T cells from blood, with Jurkat cell RNA spiked in. The sample's subset: FACS-sorted CD8+CD4-CCR7+CD45RA+ naive T cells. The receptors come from a human donor in good health. Some libraries in this study had Jurkat cell RNA spiked in.

This clonotype appeared a single time. A read error may be the cause here, since a much bigger clone is one base away. V gene TRBV13 combines with J gene TRBJ2-3; 7 nucleotides agree with TRBD2. Germline V gene lookup returns CDR1 PRHDT and CDR2 FYEKMQ (reference sequence). This CDR3 has 14 amino acids. CDR3 amino acids: CASQIGRGTDTRYF. The CDR3 DNA is TGTGCCAGCCAGATTGGGAGGGGCACAGATACGCGGTATTTT.

The V call is TRBV12-3 or TRBV12-4, the J call TRBJ2-7; 9 bases are shared with TRBD2. With 5 bases clipped from V and 3 bases from J, the junction kept 11 bases outside the gene matches. The CDR3 is made up of 16 amino acids. The CDR3 nucleotides are TGTGCCAGCAGTCGGTCGAATAGCGGGGGAAACTACGAGCAGTACTTC. Its translation is CASSRSNSGGNYEQYF.

Worth noting for this clonotype: This may come from a read error, since a much larger clone is one base off. The rearrangement links TRBV3-1 to TRBJ2-7; 7 bases are a match to TRBD1. Germline values: CDR1 LGHDT, CDR2 YNNKEL (reference sequence). V lost 8 bases to trimming and J lost 4 bases; unmatched junction nucleotides: 14. CDR3 length equals 15 residues. CDR3 nucleotide sequence: TGTGCCAGCCGCGCCCGGGACAGCCCCAGGTACGAGCAGTACTTC. Translated, it gives CASRARDSPRYEQYF.

This clonotype has ten or more counts. The chain has TRBV12-5 and TRBJ2-5, with TRBD2 matching over 7 bases. The CDR3 is 18 amino acids. Germline CDR1 LGHNT, CDR2 FRNRAP. Trimming took 2 bases from V and 5 from J; bases not matched to a gene: 17. The chain's CDR3 is CASGLLPAGNIFAETQYF. The CDR3, as DNA: TGTGCTAGTGGTTTGTTGCCAGCGGGGAATATATTTGCGGAGACCCAGTACTTC.

The chain has TRBV19 and TRBJ2-1; 7 bases are shared with TRBD2. V trimming: 1 base; J trimming: 5 bases; junction bases outside the gene matches: 5. This CDR3 is 15 amino acids long. The germline CDR1 and CDR2 sequences are LNHDA and SQIVND (reference sequence). This CDR3 is CASSIGALADNEQFF. The DNA of the CDR3 is TGTGCCAGTAGTATAGGTGCCCTAGCGGACAATGAGCAGTTCTTC.

This chain uses TRBV27 with TRBJ2-3, with 7 bases identical to TRBD1. Germline CDR1 reads MNHEY; CDR2 reads SMNVEV (reference sequence). The CDR3 has 15 residues. The V segment lost 5 bases and the J segment 0 bases; nucleotides outside the gene matches: 5. CDR3 nucleotide sequence: TGTGCCAGCAGTCAATGGGACAGCAGCACAGATACGCAGTATTTT. This codes for CASSQWDSSTDTQYF.

In this sample, this clonotype turned up many times. The rearrangement links TRBV29-1 to TRBJ2-7; TRBD1 matches at 10 bases. The CDR3 loop spans 13 amino acids. The ends lost 4 bases at V and 7 bases at J; junction bases unmatched: 7. Germline V gene data show CDR1 as SQVTM and CDR2 as ANQGSEA. The CDR3 DNA is TGCAGCGTTGTTCGACAGGGGGCGAATGAGCAGTACTTC. This gives the protein CSVVRQGANEQYF.

This clonotype was counted many times. The chain is built from TRBV6-6 and TRBJ2-3; TRBD2 agrees at 7 bases. J lost 2 bases, V lost 0 bases, and 8 bases had no gene match. Germline CDR1 is MNHNY and CDR2 is SVGAGI (reference sequence). The CDR3 has 17 residues. CDR3 protein: CASSYSLLERDTDTQYF. The CDR3 DNA follows: TGTGCCAGCAGTTACTCGCTTTTGGAGCGGGACACAGATACGCAGTATTTT.

This clonotype was recorded at least ten times. V gene TRBV6-2 or TRBV6-3 combines with J gene TRBJ2-7; 7 bases match TRBD1. The germline gives CDR1 MNHEY, CDR2 SVGEGT. The CDR3 loop spans 13 amino acids. V was pared by 5 bases and J by 5 bases, with 6 bases of the junction left unmatched. CDR3 loop: CASSLQGRHEQYF. The CDR3 nucleotides are TGTGCCAGCAGTCTACAGGGGCGGCACGAGCAGTACTTC.

This clonotype has more than one count but fewer than ten. This may be a read error: a much more frequent sequence differs by one nucleotide. The chain recombines TRBV7-6 with TRBJ2-3; TRBD1 might be the D (6 bases). CDR3 length equals 14 residues. Trimming took 11 bases from V and 5 from J, leaving 20 bases between them. Germline V gene lookup returns CDR1 SGHVS and CDR2 FNYEAQ. CDR3 residues: CAGERWGPQDTQYF. The CDR3 region has the DNA TGTGCCGGCGAAAGGTGGGGGCCACAAGATACGCAGTATTTT.

Turning to this clonotype: At one end the junction does not follow the germline gene, possibly because of a read error. V usage is TRBV27 and J usage is TRBJ1-1; tentative D call: TRBD1 (6 bases). There are 16 residues in the CDR3. Germline CDR1 and CDR2: MNHEY and SMNVEV (reference sequence). The CDR3 region is CASCLRTALMNTEAFF. The CDR3 nucleotides are TGTGCCAGCTGTTTGAGGACAGCGCTAATGAACACTGAAGCTTTCTTT.

This clonotype was seen many times. The chain uses TRBV27 and TRBJ1-1; D is unclear. The CDR3 spans 13 residues. V was cut by 4 bases and J by 1 base, with 7 bases left in between. CDR1 MNHEY and CDR2 SMNVEV come from the germline V gene (reference sequence). Here the CDR3 DNA reads TGTGCCAGCAGTTCCCTAACGAACACTGAAGCTTTCTTT. It specifies CASSSLTNTEAFF.

A single count supports this clonotype. This chain joins TRBV6-5 and TRBJ2-3; D is possibly TRBD2 (5 bases). The germline V gene encodes CDR1 MNHEY and CDR2 SVGAGI. This CDR3 spans 15 amino acids. V was clipped by 6 bases and J by 2 bases, with 15 bases between them. Here the CDR3 DNA reads TGTGCCAGCAGCAGCGGTGGAGTTGACACAGATACGCAGTATTTT. Translating gives CASSSGGVDTDTQYF.

This clonotype was counted between two and nine times. This may arise from a read error, as a much more abundant clone is one base away. The gene calls are TRBV7-2 and TRBJ2-3; unclear D gene. This CDR3 is built from 12 residues. V lost 6 bases and J 4 bases, leaving 8 bases between the germline ends. Germline CDR1 reads SGHTA; CDR2 reads FQGNSA. In nucleotides, the CDR3 is TGTGCCAGCAGGTCCCACCCAGATACGCAGTATTTT. It yields the protein CASRSHPDTQYF. The full variable domain, in which reference TRBV7-2 and TRBJ2-3 provide the parts outside the CDR3, is GAGVSQSPSNKVTEKGKDVELRCDPISGHTALYWYRQSLGQGLEFLIYFQGNSAPDKSGLPSDRFSAERTGGSVSTLTIQRTQQEDSAVYLCASRSHPDTQYFGPGTRLTVL.

This clonotype was picked up many times. The V gene is TRBV28, the J gene TRBJ2-4; the match to TRBD2 covers 9 bases. The germline V gene encodes CDR1 MDHEN and CDR2 SYDVKM. The CDR3 consists of 16 residues. V shed 7 bases, J shed 0 bases, and the junction held 7 bases outside the gene matches. The CDR3 DNA sequence: TGTGCCAGCACGCGGGAGGGGGGTTTAGCCAAAAACATTCAGTACTTC. Translating it yields CASTREGGLAKNIQYF.

This clonotype was seen repeatedly, ten times or more. The genes are TRBV12-3 or TRBV12-4 and TRBJ1-5, with D maybe TRBD1 (5 bases). V was clipped by 6 bases and J by 10 bases, with 19 bases between them. This CDR3 is built from 14 residues. Written as DNA, the CDR3 is TGTGCCAGCAGCTTCGACAGCCCCAGGATTCCCCAGCATTTT. The encoded protein is CASSFDSPRIPQHF.

This clonotype appeared a few times. This chain uses TRBV30 with TRBJ2-3, with 8 bases aligning to TRBD2. Germline V gene data show CDR1 as GTSNPN and CDR2 as SVGIG (reference sequence). The V and J ends lost 5 bases and 3 bases, in that order; junction bases with no gene match: 7. The CDR3 covers 14 residues. The CDR3 DNA sequence: TGTGCCTGGTTCAGAGCGGGAGTAACAGATACGCAGTATTTT. This gives the protein CAWFRAGVTDTQYF. Drawing the rest from reference TRBV30 and TRBJ2-3, the complete variable domain is SQTIHQWPATLVQPVGSPLSLECTVEGTSNPNLYWYRQAAGRGLQLLFYSVGIGQISSEVPQNLSASRPQDRQFILSSKKLLLSDSGFYLCAWFRAGVTDTQYFGPGTRLTVL.

This clonotype showed up many times. The rearrangement links TRBV9 to TRBJ2-1; 7 bases are shared with TRBD1. The CDR3 is made up of 17 amino acids. V shed 4 bases and J 6 bases; nucleotides not matched to a gene: 16. The germline V gene encodes CDR1 SGDLS and CDR2 YYNGEE. CDR3 residues: CASSTNKNDRVLNEQFF. CDR3 nucleotide sequence: TGTGCCAGCAGCACAAACAAGAACGACAGGGTCCTCAATGAGCAGTTCTTC.

A single count supports this clonotype. A read error may be the cause here, since a much bigger clone is one base away. CDR3 nucleotides: TGTGCCAGCAGCTTGGGCGGAATTAATGAGCAGTTCTTC. Translating it yields CASSLGGINEQFF. The chain employs TRBV7-3 and TRBJ2-1; no definite D call. CDR3 length: 13 amino acids. The V end was cut by 3 bases, the J end by 7 bases, with 10 bases between. Germline CDR1 SGHTA, CDR2 FQGTGA. The variable domain in full, completed from reference TRBV7-3 and TRBJ2-1, reads GAGVSQTPSNKVTEKGKYVELRCDPISGHTALYWYRQSLGQGPEFLIYFQGTGAADDSGLPNDRFFAVRPEGSVSTLKIQRTERGDSAVYLCASSLGGINEQFFGPGTRLTVL.

This clonotype was found a few times. CDR3 region: CASSLGVGNTIYF. DNA of the CDR3: TGTGCCAGCAGCTTAGGGGTTGGTAACACCATATATTTT. V usage is TRBV7-2 and J usage is TRBJ1-3; D gene uncertain. With 1 base removed from V and 7 bases from J, the gap between germline ends came to 8 bases. CDR3 length: 13 residues. From germline, CDR1 is SGHTA and CDR2 FQGNSA.